The 23 T cell receptor beta chains presented below share a single source sample, sequenced in a study of T cells after yellow fever vaccination. MiXCR, run by TCRdb on the 5' RACE reads, gives a single entry per CDR3 protein. The profile shows 500,000 to 550,000 distinct CDR3 sequences, less than 25% of them singletons. This specimen consisted of PBMCs, obtained approximately 22 days after the first yellow fever vaccination. The receptors were sampled from a man between 18 and 29 years old who received the YFV17D yellow fever vaccine.

This clonotype occurred a few times. The chain links TRBV6-2 or TRBV6-3 to TRBJ2-7; 10 bases are a match to TRBD1. The CDR3 loop spans 17 amino acids. Germline CDR1 reads MNHEY; CDR2 reads SVGEGT. Unmatched junction bases numbered 15, after V lost 5 bases and J lost 5 bases. The CDR3 loop reads CASSPHNRDRGSNEQYF. CDR3 nucleotides: TGTGCCAGCAGTCCTCACAACCGGGACAGGGGAAGCAACGAGCAGTACTTC.

This clonotype was seen more than once but under ten times. V usage is TRBV7-9 and J usage is TRBJ2-7; D gene ambiguous. Germline V gives CDR1 SEHNR, CDR2 FQNEAQ (reference sequence). CDR3 length: 13 amino acids. The V end was cut by 0 bases, the J end by 3 bases, with 6 bases between. CDR3 nucleotides: TGTGCCAGCAGCTTAGCAGCGAGCTACGAGCAGTACTTC. Translating it yields CASSLAASYEQYF.

In this sample, this clonotype turned up a few times. This chain joins TRBV14 and TRBJ1-1; no firm D call. The length of the CDR3 is 13 residues. Looked up from germline, CDR1 is SGHDN and CDR2 is FVKESK. V lost 0 bases and J 5 bases, leaving 7 bases between the germline ends. The CDR3 DNA sequence: TGTGCCAGCAGCCAAGAGGGGTCAACTGAAGCTTTCTTT. It encodes CASSQEGSTEAFF.

V usage is TRBV12-3 or TRBV12-4 and J usage is TRBJ2-4; TRBD1 agrees at 7 bases. The CDR3 length is 16 residues. With V trimmed by 6 bases and J by 0 bases, 8 bases remained unmatched. CDR3 in amino acids: CASSRGTALAKNIQYF. For the CDR3, the DNA is TGTGCCAGCAGCCGAGGGACAGCTCTAGCCAAAAACATTCAGTACTTC.

This clonotype occurred a few times. The J gene is TRBJ1-5, the V gene TRBV12-3 or TRBV12-4, with D perhaps TRBD1 (5 bases). CDR3 length equals 14 residues. V was cut by 4 bases and J by 3 bases, with 10 bases left in between. The chain's CDR3 is CASSSRDLNQPQHF. The CDR3 bases are TGTGCCAGCAGTTCCCGGGACCTCAATCAGCCCCAGCATTTT.

The V and J genes are TRBV29-1 and TRBJ2-2, with 9 bases matching TRBD1. Germline CDR1 and CDR2: SQVTM and ANQGSEA. The CDR3 consists of 14 residues. With V trimmed by 5 bases and J by 7 bases, 8 bases remained unmatched. The CDR3 DNA follows: TGCAGCGTTCGCGGACAGGGGACGGGCGGGGAGCTGTTTTTT. It specifies CSVRGQGTGGELFF.

The gene calls are TRBV3-1 and TRBJ2-1; 8 positions agree with TRBD1. V lost 0 bases to trimming and J lost 0 bases; unmatched junction nucleotides: 7. The germline gives CDR1 LGHDT, CDR2 YNNKEL (reference sequence). The CDR3 contains 18 residues. CDR3 sequence: CASSQDRGPYTSYNEQFF. The CDR3 coding sequence is TGTGCCAGCAGCCAAGACAGGGGGCCCTATACCTCCTACAATGAGCAGTTCTTC.

The rearrangement uses TRBV11-2 and TRBJ2-3; no firm D call. This CDR3 is 12 amino acids long. The germline V gene encodes CDR1 SGHAT and CDR2 FQNNGV. V dropped 8 bases and J dropped 2 bases, with 8 bases sitting between them. CDR3 bases: TGTGCCAGCGGACCGACCACAGATACGCAGTATTTT. Its protein is CASGPTTDTQYF. The variable domain in full, with the rest retrieved from reference TRBV11-2 and TRBJ2-3, is EAGVAQSPRYKIIEKRQSVAFWCNPISGHATLYWYQQILGQGPKLLIQFQNNGVVDDSQLPKDRFSAERLKGVDSTLKIQPAKLEDSAVYLCASGPTTDTQYFGPGTRLTVL.

The CDR3 here is CATSRDPATEAFF. The CDR3 bases are TGTGCCACCAGCAGAGATCCTGCCACTGAAGCTTTCTTT. The V call is TRBV15, the J call TRBJ1-1; D is unresolved. The CDR3 length is 13 residues. CDR1 is LNHNV and CDR2 is YYDKDF in the germline V gene (reference sequence). The germline V and J ends were trimmed by 0 bases and 4 bases, with 6 bases remaining between them.

The chain recombines TRBV7-9 with TRBJ1-6, with D possibly being TRBD1 (6 bases). The CDR3 totals 14 residues. Trimming left V 8 bases short and J 5 bases short, with 13 bases between. In germline, CDR1 is SEHNR, CDR2 FQNEAQ (reference sequence). DNA for the CDR3: TGTGCCAGCGGGGGGGGGGCGAATAATTCACCCCTCCACTTT. This sequence encodes CASGGGANNSPLHF.

V is TRBV11-1 and J is TRBJ2-7, with a possible D match to TRBD2 (7 bases). Germline V gene sequence: CDR1 SGHAT, CDR2 FQDESV (reference sequence). V shed 5 bases and J shed 3 bases, with 29 bases lying between them. CDR3 length: 19 amino acids. The CDR3 region has the DNA TGTGCCAGCAGCAAAGACTGGGGGGGCAGTGGGCTTCAGAACTACGAGCAGTACGTC. Protein sequence: CASSKDWGGSGLQNYEQYV.

This clonotype was seen only a few times. The chain employs TRBV20-1 and TRBJ1-4; a weak D match, TRBD1 (6 bases). This CDR3 is built from 15 residues. The V end lost 3 bases, the J end lost 7 bases, and 18 bases lay between the germline ends. Germline CDR1 reads DFQATT; CDR2 reads SNEGSKA (reference sequence). The chain's CDR3 is CSASFWDNVCEKLFF. DNA of the CDR3: TGCAGTGCTAGTTTTTGGGACAACGTATGTGAAAAACTGTTTTTT.

This clonotype was recorded a few times. The chain links TRBV5-8 to TRBJ1-2; D is ambiguous. The CDR3 runs 12 residues. Germline CDR1 SGHTS, CDR2 YDEGEE. V lost 4 bases to trimming and J lost 3 bases, with 7 bases between them. The CDR3 here is CASSLIHYGYTF. CDR3 nucleotide sequence: TGTGCCAGCAGCCTGATTCACTATGGCTACACCTTC.

The J gene is TRBJ1-5, the V gene TRBV5-5; TRBD1 might be the D (6 bases). Germline lookup yields CDR1 SGHKS and CDR2 YYEKEE (reference sequence). The CDR3 is 15 residues long. The ends were cut back, 4 bases at V and 0 bases at J, with 11 bases in the middle. CDR3 loop: CASSLTGYSNQPQHF. The CDR3 DNA reads as TGTGCCAGCAGCCTTACAGGGTATAGCAATCAGCCCCAGCATTTT.

V usage is TRBV3-1 and J usage is TRBJ2-1, with a possible D match to TRBD2 (7 bases). The CDR3 is made up of 16 amino acids. The ends were cut back, 7 bases at V and 4 bases at J, with 20 bases in the middle. Germline loops: CDR1 LGHDT, CDR2 YNNKEL (reference sequence). The CDR3 is CASTTGTGGIYNEQFF. Here the CDR3 DNA reads TGTGCCAGCACCACAGGGACCGGGGGGATATACAATGAGCAGTTCTTC.

This chain uses TRBV18 with TRBJ1-1; 8 nucleotides agree with TRBD1. V was clipped by 2 bases and J by 1 base; unmatched bases: 9. Germline-derived CDR1 and CDR2 are KGHSH and LQKENI. The CDR3 is made up of 17 amino acids. CDR3 sequence: CASSPSTGARGNTEAFF. The DNA for the CDR3 is TGTGCCAGCTCACCATCGACAGGGGCCCGAGGGAACACTGAAGCTTTCTTT. The full variable domain, rest sourced from reference TRBV18 and TRBJ1-1, is NAGVMQNPRHLVRRRGQEARLRCSPMKGHSHVYWYRQLPEEGLKFMVYLQKENIIDESGMPKERFSAEFPKEGPSILRIQQVVRGDSAAYFCASSPSTGARGNTEAFFGQGTRLTVV.

The chain uses TRBV20-1 and TRBJ2-3; 7 bases map to TRBD1. Germline V lookup: CDR1 DFQATT, CDR2 SNEGSKA (reference sequence). J lost 1 base, V lost 3 bases, and 16 bases had no gene match. The CDR3 is made up of 18 amino acids. The CDR3 protein is CSASAGTAIFIRTDTQYF. In DNA form, the CDR3 reads TGCAGTGCTAGCGCCGGGACAGCCATATTTATTCGCACAGATACGCAGTATTTT.

Only a few counts were recorded for this clonotype. The rearrangement uses TRBV29-1 and TRBJ2-1; TRBD2 agrees at 8 bases. The germline V gene encodes CDR1 SQVTM and CDR2 ANQGSEA. The junction had 10 bases not matched to a gene; V was cut back by 7 bases and J by 5 bases. The CDR3 spans 14 residues. As DNA, the CDR3 is TGCAGCGCTCGTGTAGCGGGGATAAACAATGAGCAGTTCTTC. Amino acid sequence: CSARVAGINNEQFF.

This chain connects TRBV4-1 to TRBJ2-2, with D tentatively TRBD2 (6 bases). CDR1 is MGHRA, CDR2 YSYEKL, per germline. V lost 4 bases to trimming and J lost 5 bases, with 17 bases between them. CDR3 length: 16 residues. CDR3 nucleotide sequence: TGCGCCAGCAGCCCAAATTGGGACGGAGGGACCGGGGAGCTGTTTTTT. Translation gives CASSPNWDGGTGELFF.

This clonotype occurred a few times. This chain uses TRBV11-1 with TRBJ2-7; D not resolved. The CDR3 extends over 14 amino acids. Looked up from germline, CDR1 is SGHAT and CDR2 is FQDESV (reference sequence). V was shortened by 1 base and J by 1 base, with 8 bases between the two germline ends. The CDR3 DNA sequence: TGTGCCAGCAGCTTAGACCACAGTTCCTACGAGCAGTACGTC. Amino acid sequence: CASSLDHSSYEQYV.

This clonotype has more than one count but fewer than ten. The chain combines TRBV12-3 or TRBV12-4 with TRBJ1-5, with D unresolved. This CDR3 is built from 14 residues. Trimming removed 3 bases at V and 5 bases at J, with 11 bases between. CDR3 in DNA: TGTGCCAGCAGTTTCGGGCAGGTTCATCAGCCCCAGCATTTT. Protein sequence: CASSFGQVHQPQHF.

CDR3 DNA: TGCGCCAGCAGCTTGGGGGGCCCTGATAACGAGCAGTACGTC. Its translation: CASSLGGPDNEQYV. The rearrangement uses TRBV5-1 and TRBJ2-7; tentative D call: TRBD1 (5 bases). This CDR3 is 14 amino acids long. V was trimmed by 0 bases and J by 5 bases, leaving 12 bases between them. In germline, CDR1 is SGHRS, CDR2 YFSETQ.

In this sample, this clonotype turned up a few times. This chain connects TRBV5-6 to TRBJ2-3; D is uncertain. V shed 0 bases and J shed 1 base, with 9 bases lying between them. This CDR3 spans 15 amino acids. CDR1 is SGHDT, CDR2 YYEEEE, per germline. The CDR3 region is CASSLDQGRTDTQYF. CDR3 sequence (DNA): TGTGCCAGCAGCTTGGATCAAGGTCGCACAGATACGCAGTATTTT.